This TCR beta chain was obtained from a study of blood T cells in healthy people across ages. Caucasian, healthy and from Russia, the donors were aged between 6 and 90. CDR1 is DFQATT, CDR2 SNEGSKA, per germline (reference sequence). Trimming removed 7 bases from V and 10 bases from J; junction bases left unmatched: 9. The CDR3 length is 12 residues. Together with a sample-barcoded 5' primer, a J-beta primer mix was included in a second PCR lasting roughly 6 to 12 cycles. One entry per CDR3 protein, called by TCRdb with MiXCR from the 5' RACE reads. The table lists around 1.5 million distinct CDR3 sequences, about 31% of them singletons, with roughly 12% in the top ten.

The receptor was derived from a woman under 40 in good health. The sample comprised blood. This chain links TRBV20-1 with TRBJ2-1, with 8 bases matching TRBD2. CDR3 coding DNA: TGCAGTGTTAGGGTGGGGACTAGGGAGCAGTTCTTC. It translates to CSVRVGTREQFF.